These T cell receptor beta chains were read from a single sample in a study of cytotoxic CD8 clonotypes in ibrutinib-treated CLL. Using immunoSEQ multiplex PCR, the repertoire was profiled, and TCRdb retains in-frame clones only, with some absent. The data hold about 140,000 clones, with 75% to 85% observed a single time. The sequencing here drew on PBMCs, taken after 36 months of ibrutinib treatment. The receptor set was obtained from a human donor with chronic lymphocytic leukemia. Both conserved end residues are part of each CDR3. The D gene is left open where the match is weak. Clone size is given for some rows only: seen once, a few or many times, or a class if the clone is expanded.

j_call: TRBJ2-7; d_call: TRBD1; clone_size: NA; v_call: TRBV6-5; cdr3_nt: TGTGCCAGCAGTTACCGTTATGGGACAGGGGGCTACGAGCAGTACTTC; cdr3_aa: CASSYRYGTGGYEQYF
j_call: TRBJ1-1; d_call: NA; clone_size: NA; v_call: TRBV28; cdr3_nt: TGTGCCAGCAGTTCACCGATGGATAGATTAGGAACTGAAGCTTTCTTT; cdr3_aa: CASSSPMDRLGTEAFF
j_call: TRBJ2-1; d_call: TRBD1; clone_size: NA; v_call: TRBV5-6; cdr3_nt: TGTGCCAGCAGCCAACTTAGACAGGGGTCCTACAATGAGCAGTTCTTC; cdr3_aa: CASSQLRQGSYNEQFF
j_call: TRBJ2-1; d_call: TRBD1; clone_size: once; v_call: TRBV6-1; cdr3_nt: TGTGCCAGCAGTGAAACGAGGGACAGCTACAATGAGCAGTTCTTC; cdr3_aa: CASSETRDSYNEQFF
j_call: TRBJ1-5; d_call: NA; clone_size: once; v_call: TRBV7-9; cdr3_nt: TGTGCCAGCAGCCCAAAGGGAGGGAATCAGCCCCAGCATTTT; cdr3_aa: CASSPKGGNQPQHF
j_call: TRBJ2-5; d_call: TRBD2; clone_size: NA; v_call: TRBV30; cdr3_nt: TGTGCATCGATAGCTAGCGGGAGGGGGAAGACCCAGTACTTC; cdr3_aa: CASIASGRGKTQYF
j_call: TRBJ2-1; d_call: NA; clone_size: NA; v_call: TRBV9; cdr3_nt: TGTGCCAGCAGCGTAGGGCAGTTCAATGAGCAGTTCTTC; cdr3_aa: CASSVGQFNEQFF
j_call: TRBJ2-7; d_call: TRBD1; clone_size: NA; v_call: TRBV5-6; cdr3_nt: TGTGCCAGCAGCATCAGGACAGGGTGGCTTTACGAGCAGTACTTC; cdr3_aa: CASSIRTGWLYEQYF
j_call: TRBJ1-2; d_call: NA; clone_size: NA; v_call: TRBV28; cdr3_nt: TGTGCCAGCAGTTTCGCCATCAGGGTCGGCGGCTACACCTTC; cdr3_aa: CASSFAIRVGGYTF
j_call: TRBJ2-7; d_call: TRBD1; clone_size: once; v_call: TRBV5-6; cdr3_nt: TGTGCCAGCAGCCCCGGGACAGCAGACTACGAGCAGTACTTC; cdr3_aa: CASSPGTADYEQYF
j_call: TRBJ2-1; d_call: NA; clone_size: once; v_call: TRBV5-1; cdr3_nt: TGCGCCAGCAGCGTGCAGGTGAGCCTAAACAATGAGCAGTTCTTC; cdr3_aa: CASSVQVSLNNEQFF
j_call: TRBJ2-5; d_call: NA; clone_size: NA; v_call: TRBV18; cdr3_nt: TGTGCCAGCTCACCGGGTCCTAAAGAGACCCAGTACTTC; cdr3_aa: CASSPGPKETQYF
j_call: TRBJ2-2; d_call: TRBD1; clone_size: NA; v_call: TRBV19; cdr3_nt: TGTGCCAGTACTCTTTTCCAGGGGGCGCCCACCGGGGAGCTGTTTTTT; cdr3_aa: CASTLFQGAPTGELFF
j_call: TRBJ1-1; d_call: NA; clone_size: NA; v_call: TRBV11-2; cdr3_nt: TGTGCCAGCAGCACGTGGGGGGGTACCTTGAACACTGAAGCTTTCTTT; cdr3_aa: CASSTWGGTLNTEAFF
j_call: TRBJ1-1; d_call: NA; clone_size: NA; v_call: TRBV6-6; cdr3_nt: TGTGCCAGCAGCGGGGTGGGGTACGATACTGAAGCTTTCTTT; cdr3_aa: CASSGVGYDTEAFF
j_call: TRBJ2-3; d_call: NA; clone_size: NA; v_call: TRBV5-4; cdr3_nt: TGTGCCAGCAGCTTCGGGACTGCAGCTACAGATACGCAGTATTTT; cdr3_aa: CASSFGTAATDTQYF
j_call: TRBJ2-6; d_call: NA; clone_size: once; v_call: TRBV18; cdr3_nt: TGTGCCAGCTCACCACGGACAGCGATCTCTGGGGCCAACGTCCTGACTTTC; cdr3_aa: CASSPRTAISGANVLTF
j_call: TRBJ1-2; d_call: TRBD1; clone_size: NA; v_call: TRBV5-5; cdr3_nt: TGTGCCAGCAGCGTTCCGGGACAGGGGATCTATGGCTACACCTTC; cdr3_aa: CASSVPGQGIYGYTF
j_call: TRBJ2-1; d_call: TRBD2; clone_size: NA; v_call: TRBV7-3; cdr3_nt: TGTGCCAGCAGCTTAACGTTGGGGCGGCTAGCGGGAAATGAGCAGTTCTTC; cdr3_aa: CASSLTLGRLAGNEQFF
j_call: TRBJ2-4; d_call: NA; clone_size: few; v_call: TRBV20-1; cdr3_nt: TGCAGTGCTAGCGGGGGCAACATTCAGTACTTC; cdr3_aa: CSASGGNIQYF
j_call: TRBJ1-1; d_call: TRBD1; clone_size: NA; v_call: TRBV29-1; cdr3_nt: TGCAGCGTTGCCCCGGACAGGGCGGTAGCTTTCTTT; cdr3_aa: CSVAPDRAVAFF
j_call: TRBJ1-2; d_call: TRBD1; clone_size: NA; v_call: TRBV4-1; cdr3_nt: TGCGCCAGCAGCCAGGAACCCAGGGGGCCCTGGAGTGGCTACACCTTC; cdr3_aa: CASSQEPRGPWSGYTF
j_call: TRBJ1-4; d_call: NA; clone_size: NA; v_call: TRBV4-1; cdr3_nt: TGCGCCAGCCGCCACATGCGGGGCCCAACTAATGAAAAACTGTTTTTT; cdr3_aa: CASRHMRGPTNEKLFF
j_call: TRBJ1-2; d_call: TRBD1; clone_size: NA; v_call: TRBV6-6; cdr3_nt: TGTGCCAGCAGGCGTGGACAGGTGGAGAGCTATGGCTACACCTTC; cdr3_aa: CASRRGQVESYGYTF